This entry lists 25 T cell receptor beta chains sequenced from one sample in a study of T cell repertoires in cytomegalovirus infection. MiXCR, run by TCRdb on the reads, gives a single entry per CDR3 protein. The data hold approximately 1,000,000 distinct CDR3 sequences, with more than 25% observed a single time. No cognate antigen is known for these TCRs. This specimen consisted of cultured CD8+ T cells from PBMCs, obtained from culture after CMV antigen stimulation. Source of these receptors: a human donor in good health (CMV status not recorded). Some clones in this sample may be carry-over from other donors' samples.

The rearrangement uses TRBV5-1 and TRBJ2-7; TRBD1 matches at 12 bases. V shed 2 bases, J shed 5 bases, and the junction held 2 bases outside the gene matches. There are 14 residues in the CDR3. Germline-derived CDR1 and CDR2 are SGHRS and YFSETQ. The CDR3 DNA sequence: TGCGCCAGCAGCTTAGGGACAGGGGGCAACGAGCAGTACGTC. It encodes CASSLGTGGNEQYV.

The rearrangement uses TRBV19 and TRBJ2-1, with a weak D call TRBD2 (6 bases). Germline loops: CDR1 LNHDA, CDR2 SQIVND (reference sequence). CDR3 size: 15 residues. The germline V and J ends were trimmed by 1 base and 5 bases, with 12 bases remaining between them. Here the CDR3 DNA reads TGTGCCAGTAGTATAGCGGGGGTACCCCACAATGAGCAGTTCTTC. Its protein product is CASSIAGVPHNEQFF.

The gene calls are TRBV7-2 and TRBJ2-7; D uncertain. The V and J ends lost 1 base and 7 bases respectively, with 11 bases between them. The CDR3 spans 13 residues. Germline CDR1 SGHTA, CDR2 FQGNSA. The CDR3 DNA is TGTGCCAGCAGCTTAGATAGGGTTGGTGAGCAGTACTTC. It codes for CASSLDRVGEQYF. The variable domain in full, with the rest retrieved from reference TRBV7-2 and TRBJ2-7, is GAGVSQSPSNKVTEKGKDVELRCDPISGHTALYWYRQSLGQGLEFLIYFQGNSAPDKSGLPSDRFSAERTGGSVSTLTIQRTQQEDSAVYLCASSLDRVGEQYFGPGTRLTVT.

V and J are TRBV4-3 and TRBJ2-3, with no clear D. Trimming removed 0 bases at V and 6 bases at J, with 19 bases between. This CDR3 region has 17 residues. Germline CDR1 reads LGHNA; CDR2 reads YSLEER. The CDR3 spells CASSQDGPGEYSDTQYF. The CDR3 DNA is TGCGCCAGCAGCCAAGATGGCCCTGGAGAGTACTCGGATACGCAGTATTTT.

This clonotype came up many times. The V call is TRBV12-3 or TRBV12-4, the J call TRBJ2-3; the match to TRBD2 covers 8 bases. Germline trimming cut 3 bases from V and 0 bases from J; bases unmatched to any gene: 17. The CDR3 is 20 residues long. This CDR3 reads CASSFTGGPLFLSSTDTQYF. CDR3 nucleotide sequence: TGTGCCAGCAGTTTCACGGGGGGGCCTCTGTTTCTAAGTAGCACAGATACGCAGTATTTT.

This clonotype was recorded a few times. Here the CDR3 DNA reads TGTGCCAGCAAGTGGAGAGGGGCCCTTGAAGCTTTCTTT. This sequence encodes CASKWRGALEAFF. This chain joins TRBV12-3 or TRBV12-4 and TRBJ1-1; D perhaps matches TRBD1 (5 bases). The CDR3 totals 13 residues. V shed 7 bases and J shed 7 bases, with 16 bases lying between them.

V and J are TRBV7-2 and TRBJ2-3; D remains ambiguous. Trimming took 3 bases from V and 6 from J, leaving 16 bases between them. This CDR3 comprises 15 residues. Germline values: CDR1 SGHTA, CDR2 FQGNSA. DNA for the CDR3: TGTGCCAGCAGCTTCCGTCTAGGTATAGGGGATACGCAGTATTTT. It codes for CASSFRLGIGDTQYF.

The V gene is TRBV5-6, the J gene TRBJ1-1, with D uncertain. The CDR3 contains 15 residues. V was trimmed by 1 base and J by 1 base, leaving 11 bases between them. Germline V gene lookup returns CDR1 SGHDT and CDR2 YYEEEE. This CDR3 is CASSLSTDRNTEAFF. In DNA form, the CDR3 reads TGTGCCAGCAGCTTGTCTACCGATAGGAACACTGAAGCTTTCTTT.

The chain uses TRBV19 and TRBJ2-1; 7 bases agree with TRBD1. The CDR3 runs to 15 residues. Trimming took 7 bases from V and 3 from J; bases not matched to a gene: 9. CDR1 and CDR2 from the germline V gene are LNHDA and SQIVND (reference sequence). The CDR3 loop reads CASTPRGQRYNEQFF. The CDR3 DNA reads as TGTGCCAGTACCCCCAGGGGACAGCGCTACAATGAGCAGTTCTTC.

The CDR3 DNA reads TGTGCCAGCAGTTTATCGGGGGGCGCGCACTATGGCTACACCTTC. Its protein product is CASSLSGGAHYGYTF. V is TRBV27 and J is TRBJ1-2, with D possibly matching TRBD1 (6 bases). The CDR3 has 15 residues. V gave up 0 bases and J gave up 3 bases, with 11 bases separating them. CDR1 and CDR2 from the germline V gene are MNHEY and SMNVEV (reference sequence).

The rearrangement links TRBV6-1 to TRBJ1-2; no clear D. The V end was cut by 6 bases, the J end by 4 bases, with 15 bases between. Germline-derived CDR1 and CDR2 are MNHNS and SASEGT. The CDR3 totals 14 residues. Here the CDR3 reads CASRAEGRGYGYTF. DNA for the CDR3: TGTGCCAGCAGGGCAGAAGGAAGAGGCTATGGCTACACCTTC.

V usage is TRBV3-1 and J usage is TRBJ2-3, with 10 bases that match TRBD2. V shed 3 bases and J 5 bases; nucleotides not matched to a gene: 11. The germline V gene has CDR1 LGHDT and CDR2 YNNKEL (reference sequence). The CDR3 is 17 residues long. The CDR3 DNA is TGTGCCAGCAGCCAGGGAATAGGACTAGCGGTAGAAGATACGCAGTATTTT. Amino acids: CASSQGIGLAVEDTQYF.

Only a few counts were recorded for this clonotype. The chain couples TRBV12-3 or TRBV12-4 to TRBJ2-7; 8 positions agree with TRBD2. The CDR3 spans 15 residues. Germline trimming cut 4 bases from V and 2 bases from J; bases unmatched to any gene: 7. The CDR3 region has the DNA TGTGCCAGCAGTTCGGGGGGGTTTTTGCCCTACGAGCAGTACTTC. It codes for CASSSGGFLPYEQYF.

This clonotype has at least ten counts. V usage is TRBV7-6 and J usage is TRBJ1-2, with no clear D. Germline V gene data show CDR1 as SGHVS and CDR2 as FNYEAQ. The CDR3 runs 13 residues. Trimming shortened V by 4 bases and J by 4 bases, and 10 bases separated the two germline ends. This CDR3 is CASSSGRFYGYTF. As DNA, the CDR3 is TGTGCCAGCAGCTCCGGACGGTTCTATGGCTACACCTTC.

This clonotype was detected many times. This chain uses TRBV19 with TRBJ1-1; D not resolved. The germline V and J ends were trimmed by 9 bases and 0 bases, with 8 bases remaining between them. The V gene's germline CDR1 is LNHDA and CDR2 SQIVND (reference sequence). The CDR3 runs 12 residues. The CDR3 DNA reads as TGTGCCAGCAGTCGCATGAACACTGAAGCTTTCTTT. It specifies CASSRMNTEAFF.

This clonotype was counted between two and nine times. This chain uses TRBV12-3 or TRBV12-4 with TRBJ2-2; D might be TRBD1 (7 bases). V lost 5 bases and J 0 bases, leaving 13 bases between the germline ends. CDR3 length equals 16 residues. This chain's CDR3 is CASSPRDSSNTGELFF. In DNA, the CDR3 is TGTGCCAGCAGTCCGCGGGACAGCTCGAACACCGGGGAGCTGTTTTTT.

The genes are TRBV20-1 and TRBJ2-1; D ambiguous. CDR1 is DFQATT and CDR2 is SNEGSKA in the germline V gene (reference sequence). Between the trimmed V and J ends, which lost 5 bases and 2 bases, there was a span of 13 bases. CDR3 length equals 14 residues. The CDR3: CSAQAPQAYNEQFF. CDR3 coding DNA: TGCAGTGCTCAGGCCCCTCAGGCCTACAATGAGCAGTTCTTC.

This clonotype appeared a few times. The chain is built from TRBV19 and TRBJ1-4; D is perhaps TRBD1 (5 bases). The CDR3 runs 14 residues. Germline V lookup: CDR1 LNHDA, CDR2 SQIVND (reference sequence). Trimming pared 4 bases from V and 8 bases from J, leaving 14 bases between. The CDR3 bases are TGTGCCAGTAGTACCGGGACCTTCGGCGAAAAACTGTTTTTT. It specifies CASSTGTFGEKLFF.

This chain uses TRBV4-3 with TRBJ2-1; TRBD2 matches 12 bases. The junction had 5 bases not matched to a gene; V was cut back by 1 base and J by 1 base. Germline CDR1 LGHNA, CDR2 YSLEER. The CDR3 totals 18 residues. CDR3 sequence reads: CASSQVPSGGESYNEQFF. The CDR3 nucleotides are TGCGCCAGCAGCCAAGTTCCTAGCGGGGGGGAATCCTACAATGAGCAGTTCTTC.

This clonotype was counted a few times. The rearrangement links TRBV10-3 to TRBJ1-5; D possibly corresponds to TRBD1 (6 bases). Germline V gene data show CDR1 as ENHRY and CDR2 as SYGVKD. Trimming left V 7 bases short and J 0 bases short, with 7 bases between. The CDR3 has 13 amino acids. This chain's CDR3 is CAITGDSNQPQHF. CDR3 DNA sequence: TGTGCCATCACAGGGGATAGCAATCAGCCCCAGCATTTT.

The chain carries TRBV10-1 and TRBJ2-7; D may be TRBD1 (6 bases). Germline CDR1 and CDR2: WNHNN and SYGVQD (reference sequence). Trimming cost V 4 bases and J 2 bases, with 12 bases left between them. This CDR3 contains 14 residues. CDR3 residues: CASSGTDKPYEQYF. The DNA for the CDR3 is TGCGCCAGCAGTGGGACAGACAAACCCTACGAGCAGTACTTC.

This clonotype was detected a few times. V and J are TRBV2 and TRBJ2-7; 10 positions agree with TRBD1. The CDR3 sequence is 13 residues long. The trim removed 8 bases at V and 7 bases at J, leaving 8 bases unmatched. From germline, CDR1 is SNHLY and CDR2 FYNNEI. The DNA of the CDR3 is TGTGCCAGCGTCAGACAGGGGGCCCCGGAGCAGTACGTC. Translation: CASVRQGAPEQYV.

This clonotype was seen a handful of times. Here the CDR3 reads CASGWMNTEAFF. DNA of the CDR3: TGTGCCAGCGGATGGATGAACACTGAAGCTTTCTTT. This chain links TRBV6-2 or TRBV6-3 with TRBJ1-1; D gene ambiguous. The CDR3 totals 12 residues. Germline V gene lookup returns CDR1 MNHEY and CDR2 SVGEGT. V lost 8 bases and J lost 0, with 7 bases in between.

V and J are TRBV14 and TRBJ1-1; 10 nucleotides agree with TRBD1. V was clipped by 1 base and J by 4 bases; unmatched bases: 3. From germline, CDR1 is SGHDN and CDR2 FVKESK. The CDR3 sequence is 15 residues long. DNA of the CDR3: TGTGCCAGCAGCCAAGGCTGGACAGGGGGCACTGAAGCTTTCTTT. This gives the protein CASSQGWTGGTEAFF. Full variable domain (rest looked up from reference TRBV14 and TRBJ1-1): EAGVTQFPSHSVIEKGQTVTLRCDPISGHDNLYWYRRVMGKEIKFLLHFVKESKQDESGMPNNRFLAERTGGTYSTLKVQPAELEDSGVYFCASSQGWTGGTEAFFGQGTRLTVV.

This chain uses TRBV4-1 with TRBJ2-2; D call uncertain. Germline assignment: CDR1 MGHRA and CDR2 YSYEKL. Deletions cut 0 bases from V and 1 base from J, with 9 bases between. The CDR3 consists of 16 residues. The CDR3 protein is CASSQEPPLNTGELFF. CDR3 nucleotides: TGCGCCAGCAGCCAAGAACCACCTCTGAACACCGGGGAGCTGTTTTTT.